This T cell receptor (beta chain) was sequenced during a study of CD4 T cells in relation to SARS-CoV-2 and coronaviruses (dated by TCRdb to about 2021). Background for the entire study: The ViraFEST assay cultured PBMCs with antigen for 10 days, then sequenced TCR beta CDR3s to find antigen-specific clonal expansions. An HIV-1 Nef peptide pool or a culture without peptide was used as the negative reference condition. Using patient-derived lymphoblastoid cell lines, the shared crossreactive spike epitopes were mapped to their HLA restriction. The study assessed, at the TCR clonotype level, memory CD4+ T cell crossreactivity between SARS-CoV-2 and common cold coronavirus spike proteins. Samples from three pre-COVID donors and the naive versus memory experiments were sequenced with the Adaptive Biotechnologies TCR-sequencing kit; other data were Illumina-based. For other donors in the study, expansion assays were sequenced with a different, Illumina-based TCR-beta assay.

From cysteine to phenylalanine, the CDR3 is 15 amino acids long. Kept here is only the CDR3 DNA, which spans 45 bases and is read in frame from base 1. V is cut back by 1 base and J by 2 bases, with 3 bases in the junction unmatched. CDR1 SEHNR and CDR2 FQNEAQ are derived from the germline V gene (reference sequence). CD4+ T cells from unexposed donors were collected before the COVID-19 pandemic (2011-2018). Following 10 days of culture, the EasySep CD4+ T cell isolation kit was used to isolate CD4+ T cells. As cell numbers permitted, CD4+ T cells from unexposed donors were tested for reactivity to SARS-CoV-2 S and N and to four common cold coronavirus spike pools. Two million PBMCs per well were cultured in IMDM with about 4.9% human AB serum and approximately 9.5 IU/ml IL-2. Half of the culture medium was replaced with fresh IL-2-containing medium on days 3 and 7. In general, every peptide culture condition was set up in three replicate wells. The leukapheresis product for the unexposed donors was obtained through commercial purchase. Ficoll-Paque PLUS gradient centrifugation was used to isolate PBMCs from either whole blood or leukapheresis product. PBMCs were either used fresh in the expansion assay or cryopreserved at -140 degrees C. The QIAamp Micro DNA Kit was used to extract genomic DNA from the CD4+ T cells.

Library preparation employed the immunoSEQ multiplex PCR assay. Under the source paper's analysis protocol: During preprocessing, nonproductive sequences were discarded, as were any CDR3s that did not begin with C, did not end with F or W, or were shorter than 7 amino acids. The MANAFEST web app was used to call antigen-specific clonotypes on the basis of expansion compared with the reference and with other culture wells. A clone counted as positive if significantly expanded in 2 of 3 replicate wells versus the reference culture at FDR below 0.05. A further requirement for positive clones was significant expansion compared with all other tandem wells, along with an odds ratio above 5. After three terminal residues were trimmed from each end, CDR3 homology was quantified as pairwise Levenshtein distance using the stringdist R package. Sourced from immuneACCESS, this table was stored by TCRdb with only in-frame sequences that have V and J called. A share of the clones is absent; for the studies checked, an unresolved V gene accounts for under half, and the remainder has no known explanation. V and J calls and clone size are those listed in that table; D and trimming were worked out from the DNA. The sample table contains roughly 30,000 clones; only one count was recorded for around 84% of them. 20% of the sample comes from the top ten.

Overall study outcomes, separate from this receptor: The study was limited by small numbers of patients and tested TCRs. In roughly 60% of donors, memory CD4+ clonotypes turned up that crossrecognized SARS-CoV-2 and at least one common cold coronavirus spike. Compared with monoreactive clones, crossreactive clones had significantly weaker SARS-CoV-2-driven expansion, a result consistent with antigenic imprinting. Crossreactivity analysis centred on spike protein, so crossreactivity against other viral proteins was not assessed. Pre-pandemic and post-infection samples were not both contributed by any donor, so tracing of the source of pre-existing responses was limited.

About this clone: Its specific antigen is unknown. Base qualities are missing; no much larger clone stands one base away.

The sequencing sample was made of CD4+ T cells from PBMCs, cultured in vitro. The chain joins TRBV7-9 to TRBJ2-3, with 7 bases matching TRBD1. This sequence was found in a human donor in good health. This receptor carries the CDR3 CASSLVQGNTDTQYF. The sequenced DNA: TGTGCCAGCAGCTTAGTACAGGGGAACACAGATACGCAGTATTTT.